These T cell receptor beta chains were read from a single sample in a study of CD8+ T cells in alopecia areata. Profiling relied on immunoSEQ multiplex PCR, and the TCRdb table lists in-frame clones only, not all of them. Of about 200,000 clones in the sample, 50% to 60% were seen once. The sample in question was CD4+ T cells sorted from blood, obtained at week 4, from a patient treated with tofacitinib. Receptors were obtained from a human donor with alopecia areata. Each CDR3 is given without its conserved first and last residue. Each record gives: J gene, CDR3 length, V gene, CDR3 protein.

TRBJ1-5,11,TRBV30,AWNRDSNQPQH
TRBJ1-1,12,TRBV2,ASSSAGGDTEAF
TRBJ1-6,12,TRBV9,ASSAQRVNSPLH
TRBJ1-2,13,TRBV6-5,ASTTKGWGAGGYT
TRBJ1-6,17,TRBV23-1,ASSQPIPLEPGPNSPLH
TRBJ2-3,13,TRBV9,ASSVEGAGTDTQY
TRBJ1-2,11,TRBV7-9,ASSVATGGGYT
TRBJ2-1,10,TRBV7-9,ASSPGGIGQF
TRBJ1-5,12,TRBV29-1,SVPRGDLNQPQH
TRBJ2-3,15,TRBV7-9,ASSLVALAASTDTQY
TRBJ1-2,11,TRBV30,AWSRDRGSGYT
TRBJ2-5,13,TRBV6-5,ASSHTTGGAETQY
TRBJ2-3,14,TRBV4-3,ASSQEYGGNTDTQY
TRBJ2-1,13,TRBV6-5,ASSYGLAVYNEQF
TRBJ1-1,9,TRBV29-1,SVVKRSEAF
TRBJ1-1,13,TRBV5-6,ASSLGQVMNTEAF
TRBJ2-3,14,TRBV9,ASSVGPRRSTDTQY
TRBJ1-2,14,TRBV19,ASSTSTGGLGYGYT
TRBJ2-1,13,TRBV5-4,ASSPLAGEINEQF
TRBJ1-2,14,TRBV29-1,SVYRGRLSTPDGYT
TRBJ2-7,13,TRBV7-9,ASSYALAGGHEQY
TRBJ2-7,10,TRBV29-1,SAGGFSYEQY
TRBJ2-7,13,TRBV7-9,ATGARGRQDSEQY
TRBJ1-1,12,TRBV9,ASSVVTGSTEAF
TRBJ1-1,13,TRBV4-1,ASSQDWELRLEAF
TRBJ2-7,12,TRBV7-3,ASSLGGTSVEQY
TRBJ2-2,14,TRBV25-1,ASSGKGSANTGELF
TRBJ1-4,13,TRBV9,ASSQLTEPNEKLF
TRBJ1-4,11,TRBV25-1,ARQPSSLEKLF
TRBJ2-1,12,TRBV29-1,SVVPSGGVNEQF
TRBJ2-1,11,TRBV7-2,ASTGSVQNEQF
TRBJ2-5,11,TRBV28,ASGAGPQETQY
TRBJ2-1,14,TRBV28,ASSLSGGARLNEQF
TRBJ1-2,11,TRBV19,ASTWAQAYGYT
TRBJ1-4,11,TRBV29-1,SGTGSGNEKLF
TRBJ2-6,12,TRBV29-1,SVAVRGGANVLT
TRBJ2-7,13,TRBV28,ASSLRDRKTYEQY
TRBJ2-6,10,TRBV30,AWGPGANVLT
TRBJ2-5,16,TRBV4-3,ASSQGKTSGGVQETQY
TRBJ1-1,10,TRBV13,ASSYGQGKAF
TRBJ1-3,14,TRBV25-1,ASSESRTNSGNTIY